This T cell receptor beta chain was sequenced in a study of T-cell memory formation after mild COVID-19. Study results and caveats: Some responding clones appeared in pre-infection memory, suggesting cross-reactive memory joined.

By frequency in the sample, this clonotype is medium-sized. Its cognate antigen is unknown. The CDR3 runs 17 residues. Germline V gene lookup returns CDR1 DFQATT and CDR2 SNEGSKA (reference sequence). V shed 0 bases and J shed 1 base, with 16 bases lying between them. TCRdb ran MiXCR on the 5' RACE reads and lists one entry per CDR3 protein. Of around 45,000 distinct CDR3 sequences in the sample, approximately 9.7% were seen once. Sequenced sample: PBMCs or a T cell subset sorted from them (not recorded which). The source of this sequence is an adult woman who had mild COVID-19 (a few samples of this study predate the infection). Cell type and time point are not known. The gene calls are TRBV20-1 and TRBJ2-1, with D perhaps TRBD2 (6 bases). CDR3 bases: TGCAGTGCTAGAGACTTACCCCGGGACTCGTCCTACAATGAGCAGTTCTTC. Its translation: CSARDLPRDSSYNEQFF.